The present T cell receptor beta chain was sequenced within a study of control samples from healthy donors and cancer patients. Using immunoSEQ multiplex PCR, the repertoire was profiled, and TCRdb retains in-frame clones only, with some absent. In the table there are around 130,000 clones, roughly nine tenths of which are singletons. The CDR3 runs 17 residues. Germline CDR1 is SGHTA and CDR2 is FQGNSA. With 5 bases clipped from V and 4 bases from J, the junction kept 11 bases outside the gene matches. The chain is built from TRBV7-2 and TRBJ2-5, with 12 positions matching TRBD2. Sequencing was carried out using PBMCs. The sequence was obtained from a man between 45 and 60 years old with head and neck cancer. CDR3 region: CASSDRGVTSGGETQYF. CDR3 coding DNA: TGTGCCAGCAGCGATAGGGGAGTGACTAGCGGGGGAGAGACCCAGTACTTC.